This TCR beta chain was sequenced for a study of cytomegalovirus exposure and HLA in healthy donors. In the case of this clone: Its antigen is unidentified.

Whole-study results and caveats: Within an earlier analysis, most TCR beta V segments proved productive either about 87% or about 30% of the time. The authors considered a cluster of highly shared sequence variants likely to be a sequencing artifact. Information on immune exposure was restricted to one variable (CMV serostatus). Most of the CMV-associated TCR beta chains (in a later analysis) appeared to be HLA-restricted.

60 Vbeta and 13 Jbeta primers were used in PCR. Sequenced by immunoSEQ multiplex PCR; TCRdb stores in-frame clones only, minus some. The table records 110,000 or so clones, 60% to 80% of them present only once. The receptor was isolated from a man aged 50-60 years in good health and CMV-seropositive. The specimen sequenced was PBMCs.

The DNA of the CDR3 is TGTGCCAGCAGGCGGACAGGGGAGGGGACCGGGGAGCTGTTTTTT. The encoded protein is CASRRTGEGTGELFF. The gene calls are TRBV7-9 and TRBJ2-2, with 9 bases lining up with TRBD1. V lost 6 bases, J lost 5 bases, and 7 bases stayed unmatched. The CDR3 loop spans 15 amino acids. Germline CDR1 SEHNR, CDR2 FQNEAQ (reference sequence).